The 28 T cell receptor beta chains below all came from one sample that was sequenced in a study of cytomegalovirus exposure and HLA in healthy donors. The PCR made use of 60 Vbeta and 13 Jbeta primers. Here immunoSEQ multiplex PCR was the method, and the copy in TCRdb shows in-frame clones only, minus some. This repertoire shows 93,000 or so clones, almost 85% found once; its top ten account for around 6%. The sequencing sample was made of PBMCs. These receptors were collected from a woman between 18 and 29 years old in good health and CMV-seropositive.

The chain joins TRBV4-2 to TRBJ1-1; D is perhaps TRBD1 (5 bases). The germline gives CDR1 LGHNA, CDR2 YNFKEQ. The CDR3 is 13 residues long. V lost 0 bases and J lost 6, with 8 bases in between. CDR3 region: CASSQEGHAEAFF. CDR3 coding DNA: TGTGCCAGCAGCCAAGAGGGGCACGCTGAAGCTTTCTTT.

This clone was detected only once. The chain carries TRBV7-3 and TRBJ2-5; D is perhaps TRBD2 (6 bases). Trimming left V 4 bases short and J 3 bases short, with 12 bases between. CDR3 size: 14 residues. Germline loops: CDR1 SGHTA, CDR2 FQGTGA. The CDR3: CASSSNGGEETQYF. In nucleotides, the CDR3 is TGTGCCAGCAGCTCAAACGGAGGGGAAGAGACCCAGTACTTC.

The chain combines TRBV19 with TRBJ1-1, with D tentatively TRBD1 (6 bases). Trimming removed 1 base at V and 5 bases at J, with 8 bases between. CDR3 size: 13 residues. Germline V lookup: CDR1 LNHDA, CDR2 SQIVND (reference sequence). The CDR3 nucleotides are TGTGCCAGTAGTATAGCCAGGGGTACTGAAGCTTTCTTT. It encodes CASSIARGTEAFF.

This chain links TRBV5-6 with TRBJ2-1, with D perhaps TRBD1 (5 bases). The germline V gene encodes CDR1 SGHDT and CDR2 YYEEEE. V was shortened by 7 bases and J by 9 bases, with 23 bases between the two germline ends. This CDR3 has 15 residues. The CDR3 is CASERPATGIGEQFF. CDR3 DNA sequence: TGTGCCAGCGAGCGCCCCGCCACAGGTATAGGTGAGCAGTTCTTC.

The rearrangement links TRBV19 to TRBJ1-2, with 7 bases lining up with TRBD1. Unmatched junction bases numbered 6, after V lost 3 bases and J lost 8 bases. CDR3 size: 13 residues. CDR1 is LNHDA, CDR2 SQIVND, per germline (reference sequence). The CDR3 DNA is TGTGCCAGTAGTATGTGGCAGGGGGGCGGCTACACCTTC. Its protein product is CASSMWQGGGYTF.

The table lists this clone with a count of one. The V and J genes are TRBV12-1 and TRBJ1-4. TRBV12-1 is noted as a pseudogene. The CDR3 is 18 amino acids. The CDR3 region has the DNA TGTGCCAGCAGCTTTTTGCCCTGCAGAAAGGAGATCAATGAAAAACTGTTTTTT. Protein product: CASSFLPCRKEINEKLFF.

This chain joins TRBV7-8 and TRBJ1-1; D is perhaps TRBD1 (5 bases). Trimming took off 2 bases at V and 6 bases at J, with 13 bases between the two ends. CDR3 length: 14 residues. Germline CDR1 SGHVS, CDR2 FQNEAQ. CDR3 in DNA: TGTGCCAGCAGCTTAAGGGAGGGGCTGGCTGAAGCTTTCTTT. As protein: CASSLREGLAEAFF.

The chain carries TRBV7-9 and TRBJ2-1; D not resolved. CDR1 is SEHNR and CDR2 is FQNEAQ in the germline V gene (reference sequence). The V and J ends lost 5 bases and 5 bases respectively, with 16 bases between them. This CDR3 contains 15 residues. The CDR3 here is CASSTPSEAHNEQFF. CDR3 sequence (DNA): TGTGCCAGCAGCACCCCCTCCGAGGCCCACAATGAGCAGTTCTTC.

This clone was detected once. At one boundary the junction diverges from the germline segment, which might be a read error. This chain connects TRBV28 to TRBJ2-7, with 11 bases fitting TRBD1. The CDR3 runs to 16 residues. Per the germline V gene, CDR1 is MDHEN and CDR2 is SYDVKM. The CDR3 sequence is CASSFPGQGGSSEQYF. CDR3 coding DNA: TGTGCCAGCAGTTTCCCGGGACAGGGGGGGTCCTCCGAGCAGTACTTC. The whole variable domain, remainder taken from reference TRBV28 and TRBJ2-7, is DVKVTQSSRYLVKRTGEKVFLECVQDMDHENMFWYRQDPGLGLRLIYFSYDVKMKEKGDIPEGYSVSREKKERFSLILESASTNQTSMYLCASSFPGQGGSSEQYFGPGTRLTVT.

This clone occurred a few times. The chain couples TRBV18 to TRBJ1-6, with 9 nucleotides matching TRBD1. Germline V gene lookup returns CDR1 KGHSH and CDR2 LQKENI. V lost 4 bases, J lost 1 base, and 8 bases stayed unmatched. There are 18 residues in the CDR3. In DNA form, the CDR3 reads TGTGCCAGCTCACTCGGTCCGGGACAGGGATCCTATAATTCACCCCTCCACTTT. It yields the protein CASSLGPGQGSYNSPLHF.

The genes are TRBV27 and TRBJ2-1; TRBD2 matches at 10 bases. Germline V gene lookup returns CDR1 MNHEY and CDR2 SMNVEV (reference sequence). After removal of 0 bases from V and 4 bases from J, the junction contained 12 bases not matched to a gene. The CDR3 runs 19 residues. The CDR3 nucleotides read TGTGCCAGCAGTTTATCGCTAGCGGGAGCTTCTTTACCTTACAATGAGCAGTTCTTC. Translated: CASSLSLAGASLPYNEQFF.

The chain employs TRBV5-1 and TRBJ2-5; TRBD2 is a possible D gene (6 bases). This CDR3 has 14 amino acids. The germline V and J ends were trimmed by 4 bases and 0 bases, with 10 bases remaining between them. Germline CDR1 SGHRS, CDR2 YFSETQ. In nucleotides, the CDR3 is TGCGCCAGCAGCGATGGGGGGTACCAAGAGACCCAGTACTTC. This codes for CASSDGGYQETQYF.

This chain's CDR3 is CASSLGQNYEQYF. Here the CDR3 DNA reads TGTGCCAGCAGCTTAGGACAGAACTACGAGCAGTACTTC. V and J are TRBV7-9 and TRBJ2-7, with D tentatively TRBD1 (5 bases). This CDR3 has 13 amino acids. From germline, CDR1 is SEHNR and CDR2 FQNEAQ (reference sequence). V lost 1 base, J lost 3 bases, and 7 bases lay in between.

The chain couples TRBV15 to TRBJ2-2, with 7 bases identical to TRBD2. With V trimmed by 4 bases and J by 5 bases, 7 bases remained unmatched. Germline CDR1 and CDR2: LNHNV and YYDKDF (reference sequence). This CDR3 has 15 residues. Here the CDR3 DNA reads TGTGCCACCAGCATGCGGGAGTCGGGTACCGGGGAGCTGTTTTTT. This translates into CATSMRESGTGELFF.

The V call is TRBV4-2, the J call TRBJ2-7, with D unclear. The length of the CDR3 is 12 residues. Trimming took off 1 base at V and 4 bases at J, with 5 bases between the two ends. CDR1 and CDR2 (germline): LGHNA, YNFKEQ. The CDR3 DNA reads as TGTGCCAGCAGCCAAGGTAGTTACGAGCAGTACTTC. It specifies CASSQGSYEQYF.

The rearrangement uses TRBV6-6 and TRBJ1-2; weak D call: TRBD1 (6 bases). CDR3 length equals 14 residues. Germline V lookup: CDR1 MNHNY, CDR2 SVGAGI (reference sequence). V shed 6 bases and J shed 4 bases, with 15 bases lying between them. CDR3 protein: CASSRDTNRYGYTF. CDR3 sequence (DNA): TGTGCCAGCAGCCGGGACACTAACCGCTATGGCTACACCTTC.

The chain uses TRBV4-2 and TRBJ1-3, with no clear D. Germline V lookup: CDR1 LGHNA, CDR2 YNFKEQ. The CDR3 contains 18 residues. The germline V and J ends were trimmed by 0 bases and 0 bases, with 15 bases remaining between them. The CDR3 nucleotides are TGTGCCAGCAGCCAAGATCCTGTGCGGGATAGCTCTGGAAACACCATATATTTT. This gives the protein CASSQDPVRDSSGNTIYF.

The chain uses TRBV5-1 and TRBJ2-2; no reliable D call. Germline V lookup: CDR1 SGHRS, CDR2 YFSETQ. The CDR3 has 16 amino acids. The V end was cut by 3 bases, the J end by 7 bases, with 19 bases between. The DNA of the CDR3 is TGCGCCAGCAGCTCAGCATATGGGCGACCGAGCGGGGAGCTGTTTTTT. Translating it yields CASSSAYGRPSGELFF.

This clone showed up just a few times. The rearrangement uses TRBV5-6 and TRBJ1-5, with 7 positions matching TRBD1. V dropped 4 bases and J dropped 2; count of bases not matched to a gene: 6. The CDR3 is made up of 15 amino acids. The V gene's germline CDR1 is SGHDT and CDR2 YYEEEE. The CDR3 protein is CASSQTGMGNQPQHF. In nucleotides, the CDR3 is TGTGCCAGCAGCCAGACAGGGATGGGCAATCAGCCCCAGCATTTT.

The CDR3 DNA sequence: TGCGCCAGCAGCCCCGACAGGCAATATGGCTACACCTTC. Translated, it gives CASSPDRQYGYTF. The V call is TRBV5-1, the J call TRBJ1-2; maybe TRBD1 (6 bases). Germline V gene sequence: CDR1 SGHRS, CDR2 YFSETQ. The V gene lost 4 bases and the J gene lost 5 bases, with 12 bases spanning the gap. This CDR3 has 13 amino acids. The variable domain in full, with the rest retrieved from reference TRBV5-1 and TRBJ1-2, is KAGVTQTPRYLIKTRGQQVTLSCSPISGHRSVSWYQQTPGQGLQFLFEYFSETQRNKGNFPGRFSGRQFSNSRSEMNVSTLELGDSALYLCASSPDRQYGYTFGSGTRLTVV.

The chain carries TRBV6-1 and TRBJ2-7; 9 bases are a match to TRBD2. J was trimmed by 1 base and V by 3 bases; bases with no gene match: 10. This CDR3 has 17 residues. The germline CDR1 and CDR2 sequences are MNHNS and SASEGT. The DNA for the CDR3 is TGTGCCAGCAGTGACTGGGGTAGCGGGAGAGGGTCCTACGAGCAGTACTTC. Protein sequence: CASSDWGSGRGSYEQYF.

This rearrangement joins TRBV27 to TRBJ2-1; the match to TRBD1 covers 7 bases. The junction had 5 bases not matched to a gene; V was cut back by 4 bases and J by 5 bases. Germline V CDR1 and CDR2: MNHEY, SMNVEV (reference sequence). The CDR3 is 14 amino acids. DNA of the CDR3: TGTGCCAGCAGTTGGGACAGCGATGACAATGAGCAGTTCTTC. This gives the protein CASSWDSDDNEQFF.

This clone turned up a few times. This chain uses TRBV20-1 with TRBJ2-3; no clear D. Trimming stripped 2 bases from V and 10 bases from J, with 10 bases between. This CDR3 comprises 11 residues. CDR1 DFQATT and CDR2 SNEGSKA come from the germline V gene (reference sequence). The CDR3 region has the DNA TGCAGTGCTAGATCATTTCCAGCGCAGTATTTT. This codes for CSARSFPAQYF.

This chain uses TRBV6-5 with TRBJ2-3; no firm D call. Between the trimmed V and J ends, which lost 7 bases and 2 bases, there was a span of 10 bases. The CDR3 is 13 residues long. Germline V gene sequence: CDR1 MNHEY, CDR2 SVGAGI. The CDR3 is CASTEVNTDTQYF. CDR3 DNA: TGTGCCAGCACTGAGGTGAACACAGATACGCAGTATTTT.

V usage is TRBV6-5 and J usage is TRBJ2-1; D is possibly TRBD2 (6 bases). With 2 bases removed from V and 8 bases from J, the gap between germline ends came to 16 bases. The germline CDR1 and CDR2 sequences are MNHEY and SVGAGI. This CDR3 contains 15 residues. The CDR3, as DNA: TGTGCCAGCAGTTACGCAGGGAGGCGGTCAGATGAGCAGTTCTTC. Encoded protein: CASSYAGRRSDEQFF.

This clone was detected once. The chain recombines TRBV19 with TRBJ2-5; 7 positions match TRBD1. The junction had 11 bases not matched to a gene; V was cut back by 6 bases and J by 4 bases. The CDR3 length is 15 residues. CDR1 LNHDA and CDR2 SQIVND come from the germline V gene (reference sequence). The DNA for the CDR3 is TGTGCCAGTAGCCCGTTGACAGGGAGAGCAGAGACCCAGTACTTC. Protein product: CASSPLTGRAETQYF. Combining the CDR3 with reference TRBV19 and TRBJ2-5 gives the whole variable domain DGGITQSPKYLFRKEGQNVTLSCEQNLNHDAMYWYRQDPGQGLRLIYYSQIVNDFQKGDIAEGYSVSREKKESFPLTVTSAQKNPTAFYLCASSPLTGRAETQYFGPGTRLLVL.

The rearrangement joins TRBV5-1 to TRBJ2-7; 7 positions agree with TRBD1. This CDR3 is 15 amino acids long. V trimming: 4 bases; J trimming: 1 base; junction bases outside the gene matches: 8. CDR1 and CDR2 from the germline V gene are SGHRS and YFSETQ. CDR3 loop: CASSVWTGGSYEQYF. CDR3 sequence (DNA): TGCGCCAGCAGCGTATGGACAGGTGGGTCCTACGAGCAGTACTTC.

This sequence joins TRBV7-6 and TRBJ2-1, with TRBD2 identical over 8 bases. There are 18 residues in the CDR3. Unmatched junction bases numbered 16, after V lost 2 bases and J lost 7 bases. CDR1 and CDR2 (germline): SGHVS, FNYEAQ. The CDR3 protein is CASSLLPYYGRAFNEQFF. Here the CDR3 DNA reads TGTGCCAGCAGCTTATTGCCCTACTACGGGAGGGCCTTTAATGAGCAGTTCTTC.